This T cell receptor (beta chain) emerged from a study of Graves' ophthalmopathy and Graves' hyperthyroidism. Germline V gene lookup returns CDR1 MNHEY and CDR2 SVGAGI. V dropped 0 bases and J dropped 0 bases, with 12 bases sitting between them. The CDR3 is 18 residues long. Investigators amplified TCR beta CDR3 regions from RNA transcripts. In the first round, RT-PCR was carried out with HTBI primers, and a multiplex PCR formed the second round. MiXCR, applied by TCRdb to the multiplex PCR reads, yields one record per CDR3 protein. Here the sample spans about 550,000 distinct CDR3 sequences, about 40% being singletons. This clonotype was seen a handful of times.

Sequenced material: peripheral blood or thyroid tissue (not recorded which). The V gene is TRBV6-5, the J gene TRBJ1-6; D unclear. This clonotype was obtained from an adult man with Graves' hyperthyroidism. CDR3 in amino acids: CASSYSSPASSYNSPLHF. In DNA form, the CDR3 reads TGTGCCAGCAGTTACTCTTCCCCAGCCTCCTCCTATAATTCACCCCTCCACTTT.